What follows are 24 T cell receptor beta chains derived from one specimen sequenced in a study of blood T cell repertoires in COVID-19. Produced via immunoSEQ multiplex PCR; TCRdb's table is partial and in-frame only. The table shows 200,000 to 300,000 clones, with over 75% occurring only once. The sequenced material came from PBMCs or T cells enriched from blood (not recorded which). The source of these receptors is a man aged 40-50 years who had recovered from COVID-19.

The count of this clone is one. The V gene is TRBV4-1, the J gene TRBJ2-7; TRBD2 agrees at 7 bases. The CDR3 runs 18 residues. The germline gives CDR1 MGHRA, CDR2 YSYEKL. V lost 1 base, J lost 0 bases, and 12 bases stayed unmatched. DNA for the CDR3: TGCGCCAGCAGCCAAGGCCGGGCTAGCGGATTTCTCTCCTACGAGCAGTACTTC. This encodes CASSQGRASGFLSYEQYF.

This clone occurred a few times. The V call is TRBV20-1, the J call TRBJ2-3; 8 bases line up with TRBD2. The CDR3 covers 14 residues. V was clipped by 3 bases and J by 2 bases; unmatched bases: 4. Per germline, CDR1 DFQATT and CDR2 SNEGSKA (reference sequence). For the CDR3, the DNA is TGCAGTGCTAGTGGAGCGGGGGCCACAGATACGCAGTATTTT. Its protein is CSASGAGATDTQYF.

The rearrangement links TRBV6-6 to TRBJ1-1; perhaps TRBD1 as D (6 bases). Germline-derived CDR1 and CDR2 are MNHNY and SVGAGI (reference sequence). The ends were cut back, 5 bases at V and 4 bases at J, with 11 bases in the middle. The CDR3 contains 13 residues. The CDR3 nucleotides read TGTGCCAGCAGTATTGACAGGTCCACTGAAGCTTTCTTT. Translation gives CASSIDRSTEAFF.

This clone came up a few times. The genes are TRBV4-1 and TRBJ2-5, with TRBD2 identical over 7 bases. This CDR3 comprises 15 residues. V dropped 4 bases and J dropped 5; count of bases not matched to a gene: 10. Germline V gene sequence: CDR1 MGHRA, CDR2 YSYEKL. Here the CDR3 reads CASSRDGLVGETQYF. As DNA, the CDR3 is TGCGCCAGCAGCCGAGATGGACTAGTAGGCGAGACCCAGTACTTC.

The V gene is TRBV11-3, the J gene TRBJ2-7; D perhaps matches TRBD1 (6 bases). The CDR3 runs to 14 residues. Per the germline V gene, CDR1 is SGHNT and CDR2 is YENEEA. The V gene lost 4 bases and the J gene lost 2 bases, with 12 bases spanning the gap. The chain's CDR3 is CASSSRDTTYEQYF. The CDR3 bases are TGTGCCAGCAGCTCTCGGGACACAACCTACGAGCAGTACTTC.

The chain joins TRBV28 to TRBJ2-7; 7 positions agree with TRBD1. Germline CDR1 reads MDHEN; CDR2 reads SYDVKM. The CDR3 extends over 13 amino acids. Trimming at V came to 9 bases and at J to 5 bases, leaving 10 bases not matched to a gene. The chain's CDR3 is CASLQGRGHEQYF. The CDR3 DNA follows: TGTGCCAGTTTACAGGGGCGAGGGCACGAGCAGTACTTC.

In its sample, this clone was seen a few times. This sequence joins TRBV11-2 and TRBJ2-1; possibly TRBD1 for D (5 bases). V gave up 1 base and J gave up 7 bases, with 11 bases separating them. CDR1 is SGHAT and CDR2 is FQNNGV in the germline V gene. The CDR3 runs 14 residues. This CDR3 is CASSLVSQGNEQFF. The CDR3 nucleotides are TGTGCCAGCAGCTTAGTCTCGCAGGGAAATGAGCAGTTCTTC.

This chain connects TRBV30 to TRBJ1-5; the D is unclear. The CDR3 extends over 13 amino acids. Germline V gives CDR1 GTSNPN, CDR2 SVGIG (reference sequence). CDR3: CAIQVYSNQPQHF. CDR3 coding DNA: TGTGCGATTCAGGTCTATAGCAATCAGCCCCAGCATTTT.

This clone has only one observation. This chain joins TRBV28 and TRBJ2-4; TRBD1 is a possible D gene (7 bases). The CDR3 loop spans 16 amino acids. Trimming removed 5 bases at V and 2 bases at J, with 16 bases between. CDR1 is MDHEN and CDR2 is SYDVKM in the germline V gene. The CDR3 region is CASSPPPGGPKNIQYF. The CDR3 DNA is TGTGCCAGCAGTCCGCCCCCAGGGGGGCCCAAAAACATTCAGTACTTC.

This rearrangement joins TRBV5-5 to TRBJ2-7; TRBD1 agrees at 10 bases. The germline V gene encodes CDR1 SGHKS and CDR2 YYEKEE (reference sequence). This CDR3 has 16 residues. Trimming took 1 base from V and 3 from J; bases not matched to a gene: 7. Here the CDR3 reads CASSLSGTGDHYEQYF. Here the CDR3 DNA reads TGTGCCAGCAGCTTGTCGGGGACAGGGGACCACTACGAGCAGTACTTC.

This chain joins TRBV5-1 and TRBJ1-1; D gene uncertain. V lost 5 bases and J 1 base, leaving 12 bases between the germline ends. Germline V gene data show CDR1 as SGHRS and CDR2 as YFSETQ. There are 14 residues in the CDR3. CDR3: CASSPPGSNTEAFF. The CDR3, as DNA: TGCGCCAGCAGTCCCCCCGGGTCGAACACTGAAGCTTTCTTT.

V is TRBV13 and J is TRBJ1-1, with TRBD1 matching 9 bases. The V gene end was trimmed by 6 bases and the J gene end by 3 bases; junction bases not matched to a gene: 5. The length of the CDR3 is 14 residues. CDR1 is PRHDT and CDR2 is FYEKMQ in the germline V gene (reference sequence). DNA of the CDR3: TGTGCCAGCAGGCTACAGGGGGCGTACACTGAAGCTTTCTTT. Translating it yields CASRLQGAYTEAFF.

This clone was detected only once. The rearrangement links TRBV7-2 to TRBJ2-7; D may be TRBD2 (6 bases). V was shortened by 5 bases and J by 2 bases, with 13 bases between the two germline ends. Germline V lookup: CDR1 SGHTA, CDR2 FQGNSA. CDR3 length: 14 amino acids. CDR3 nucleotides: TGTGCCAGCAGCGCCGCCGGGGGACCCTACGAGCAGTACTTC. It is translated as CASSAAGGPYEQYF. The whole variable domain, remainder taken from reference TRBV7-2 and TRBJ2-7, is GAGVSQSPSNKVTEKGKDVELRCDPISGHTALYWYRQSLGQGLEFLIYFQGNSAPDKSGLPSDRFSAERTGGSVSTLTIQRTQQEDSAVYLCASSAAGGPYEQYFGPGTRLTVT.

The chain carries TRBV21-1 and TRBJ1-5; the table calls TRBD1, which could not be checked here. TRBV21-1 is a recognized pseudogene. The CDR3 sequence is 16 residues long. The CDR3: CASSIRTEYSNQPQHF. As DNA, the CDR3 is TGTGCCAGCAGCATACGGACAGAGTATAGCAATCAGCCCCAGCATTTT.

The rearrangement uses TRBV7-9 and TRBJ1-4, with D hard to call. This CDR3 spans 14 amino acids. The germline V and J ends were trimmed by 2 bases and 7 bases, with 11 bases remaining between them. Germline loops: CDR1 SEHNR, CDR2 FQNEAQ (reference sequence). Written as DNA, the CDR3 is TGTGCCAGCAGCTTAACAACCAGTGGTGAAAAACTGTTTTTT. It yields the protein CASSLTTSGEKLFF.

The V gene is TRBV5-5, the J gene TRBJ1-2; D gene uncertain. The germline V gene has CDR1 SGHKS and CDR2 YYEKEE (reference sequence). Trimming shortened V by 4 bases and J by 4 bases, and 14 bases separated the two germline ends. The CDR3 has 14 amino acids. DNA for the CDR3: TGTGCCAGCAGCCCCGGCCCGGGGTCCTATGGCTACACCTTC. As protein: CASSPGPGSYGYTF.

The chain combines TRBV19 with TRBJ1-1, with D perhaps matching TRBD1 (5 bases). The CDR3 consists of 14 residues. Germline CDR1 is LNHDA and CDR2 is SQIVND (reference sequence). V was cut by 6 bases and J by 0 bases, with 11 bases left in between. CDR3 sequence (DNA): TGTGCCAGTAGGCTACAAGGGGTGAACACTGAAGCTTTCTTT. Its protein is CASRLQGVNTEAFF.

Here the CDR3 reads CASSLGFGGTSYGYTF. CDR3 sequence (DNA): TGTGCCAGCAGCTTGGGTTTCGGGGGTACGAGCTATGGCTACACCTTC. The chain is built from TRBV5-6 and TRBJ1-2, with D possibly being TRBD1 (5 bases). Trimming left V 0 bases short and J 4 bases short, with 16 bases between. CDR1 is SGHDT and CDR2 is YYEEEE in the germline V gene. CDR3 length: 16 amino acids. Full variable domain (remainder filled in from reference TRBV5-6 and TRBJ1-2): DAGVTQSPTHLIKTRGQQVTLRCSPKSGHDTVSWYQQALGQGPQFIFQYYEEEERQRGNFPDRFSGHQFPNYSSELNVNALLLGDSALYLCASSLGFGGTSYGYTFGSGTRLTVV.

The CDR3 coding sequence is TGTGCCAGCAGCTTGGTAGAAAACACTGAAGCTTTCTTT. Translating it yields CASSLVENTEAFF. The V gene is TRBV7-8, the J gene TRBJ1-1; D is undetermined. The CDR3 is 13 amino acids. V lost 3 bases, J lost 2 bases, and 7 bases lay in between. Germline loops: CDR1 SGHVS, CDR2 FQNEAQ.

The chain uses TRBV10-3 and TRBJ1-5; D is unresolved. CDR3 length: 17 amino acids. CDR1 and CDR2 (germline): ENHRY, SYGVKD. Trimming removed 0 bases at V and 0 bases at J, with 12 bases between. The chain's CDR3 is CAISESGSLVSNQPQHF. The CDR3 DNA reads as TGTGCCATCAGTGAGTCTGGCAGTCTAGTTAGCAATCAGCCCCAGCATTTT.

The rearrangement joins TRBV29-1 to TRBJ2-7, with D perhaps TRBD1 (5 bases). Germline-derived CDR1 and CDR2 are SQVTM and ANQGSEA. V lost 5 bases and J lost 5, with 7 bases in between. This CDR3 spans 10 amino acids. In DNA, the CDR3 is TGCAGCGTTAAGGGGAACGAGCAGTACTTC. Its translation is CSVKGNEQYF.

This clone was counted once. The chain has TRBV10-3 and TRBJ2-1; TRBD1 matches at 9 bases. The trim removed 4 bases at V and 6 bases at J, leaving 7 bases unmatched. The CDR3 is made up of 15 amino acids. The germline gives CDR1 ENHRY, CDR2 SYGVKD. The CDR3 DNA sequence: TGTGCCATCAGTGCCACAGGGGGCGTAGGCAATGAGCAGTTCTTC. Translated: CAISATGGVGNEQFF.

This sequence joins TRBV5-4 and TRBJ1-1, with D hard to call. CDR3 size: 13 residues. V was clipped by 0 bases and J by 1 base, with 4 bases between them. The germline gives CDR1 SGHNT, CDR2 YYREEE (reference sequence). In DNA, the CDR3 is TGTGCCAGCAGCTTGGTCAAGAACACTGAAGCTTTCTTT. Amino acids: CASSLVKNTEAFF.

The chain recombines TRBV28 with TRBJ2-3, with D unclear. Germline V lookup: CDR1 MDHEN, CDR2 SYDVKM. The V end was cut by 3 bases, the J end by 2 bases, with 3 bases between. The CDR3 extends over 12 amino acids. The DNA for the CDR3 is TGTGCCAGCAGTTTCAACACAGATACGCAGTATTTT. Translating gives CASSFNTDTQYF.